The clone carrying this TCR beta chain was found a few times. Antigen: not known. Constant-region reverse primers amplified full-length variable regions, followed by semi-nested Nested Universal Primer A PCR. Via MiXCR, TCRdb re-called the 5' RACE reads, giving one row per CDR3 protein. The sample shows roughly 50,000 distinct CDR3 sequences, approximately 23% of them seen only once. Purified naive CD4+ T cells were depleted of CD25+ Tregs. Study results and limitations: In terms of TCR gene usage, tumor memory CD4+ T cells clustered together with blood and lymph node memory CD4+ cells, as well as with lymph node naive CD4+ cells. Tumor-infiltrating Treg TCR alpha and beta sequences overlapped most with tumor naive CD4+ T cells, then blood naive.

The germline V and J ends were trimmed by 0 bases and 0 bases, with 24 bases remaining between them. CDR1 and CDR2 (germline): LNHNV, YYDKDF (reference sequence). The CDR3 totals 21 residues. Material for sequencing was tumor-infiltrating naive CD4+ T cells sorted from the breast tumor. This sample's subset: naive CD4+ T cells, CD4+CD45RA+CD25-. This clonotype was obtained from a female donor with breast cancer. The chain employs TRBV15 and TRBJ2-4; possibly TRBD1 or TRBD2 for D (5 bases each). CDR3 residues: CATSRDGYGAEDPLAKNIQYF. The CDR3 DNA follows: TGTGCCACCAGCAGAGATGGGTACGGGGCCGAAGATCCTTTAGCCAAAAACATTCAGTACTTC.